This T cell receptor beta chain was profiled in a study of blood T cell repertoires in COVID-19. Study-level information: Researchers got acute and convalescent COVID-19 samples from the United States, Italy and Spain.

Per the study methods: Using reference gene primer amplification, nucleated cell counts were estimated. Some clones are missing from TCRdb's copy, which holds only in-frame ones; the method was immunoSEQ multiplex PCR. V, J and clone size are taken as reported in that table, and D and trimming were inferred from the DNA itself. The sample holds approximately 84,000 clones, 80% seen once. The sequence was collected from a human donor in a cohort sampled during active COVID-19. Source material: peripheral blood.

DNA of the CDR3: TGTGCCAGCAGCTTTGCCGGGACAGGGGTGGCTGAGCAGTTCTTC. Translation gives CASSFAGTGVAEQFF. The rearrangement uses TRBV5-6 and TRBJ2-1, with 10 bases aligning to TRBD1. V shed 2 bases, J shed 9 bases, and the junction held 8 bases outside the gene matches. The CDR3 is made up of 15 amino acids. Germline V gene sequence: CDR1 SGHDT, CDR2 YYEEEE.